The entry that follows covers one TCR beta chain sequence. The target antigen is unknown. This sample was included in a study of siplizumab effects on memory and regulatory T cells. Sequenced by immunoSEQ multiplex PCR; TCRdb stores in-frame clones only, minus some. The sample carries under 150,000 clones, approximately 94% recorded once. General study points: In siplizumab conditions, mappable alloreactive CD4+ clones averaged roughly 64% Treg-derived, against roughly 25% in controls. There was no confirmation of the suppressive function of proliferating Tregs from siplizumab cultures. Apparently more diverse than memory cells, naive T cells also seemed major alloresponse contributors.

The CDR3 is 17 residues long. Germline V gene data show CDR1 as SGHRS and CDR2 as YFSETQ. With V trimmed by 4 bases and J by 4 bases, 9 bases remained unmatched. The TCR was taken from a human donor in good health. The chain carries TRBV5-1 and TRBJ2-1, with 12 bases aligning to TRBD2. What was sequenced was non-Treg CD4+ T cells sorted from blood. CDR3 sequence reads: CASSNRLAGDRYNEQFF. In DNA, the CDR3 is TGCGCCAGCAGCAACCGACTAGCGGGGGATCGGTACAATGAGCAGTTCTTC.